This TCR beta chain was profiled in a study of radiotherapy plus CTLA-4 blockade in lung cancer. As for the study in general: Objective responses occurred in about a sixth of patients; around 30% had disease control.

The protocol was immunoSEQ multiplex PCR, while the TCRdb copy is restricted to in-frame clones and leaves out a portion. Of around 45,000 clones in the sample, 55% to 80% were seen once. The study gave focal radiation plus ipilimumab CTLA-4 blockade to patients with chemo-refractory metastatic non-small-cell lung cancer. The CDR3 has 14 residues. Trimming took 4 bases from V and 6 from J; bases not matched to a gene: 11. CDR1 is GTSNPN and CDR2 is SVGIG in the germline V gene (reference sequence). The specimen comprised peripheral blood, sampled from a patient treated with radiotherapy plus ipilimumab. The clonotype comes from a human donor with non-small cell lung cancer who had a partial response to radiotherapy plus ipilimumab. The chain uses TRBV30 and TRBJ1-2; the match to TRBD1 covers 7 bases. The CDR3 spells CAWTGGFSVNGYTF. CDR3 DNA: TGTGCCTGGACAGGGGGATTTAGTGTAAATGGCTACACCTTC.